This TCR beta chain was sequenced for a study of T cells in Graves' hyperthyroidism and ophthalmopathy (dated 2019 in TCRdb). Broadly, across the study: Peripheral blood was sampled at the time of initial diagnosis, prior to any treatment. To identify distinguishing TCR V-J signatures, a discovery cohort of around 98 patients was used, comprising 43 with Graves' ophthalmopathy and 57 with stable Graves' hyperthyroidism. Whether ophthalmopathy could be predicted prospectively was tested in an independent validation cohort made up of under 20 hyperthyroidism patients plus 17 patients who later progressed to ophthalmopathy. For training and testing, the roughly 97 patients in the discovery cohort were randomly divided in a 7:3 ratio. In addition, the study compared T-cell repertoires in thyroid tissue and in blood from roughly six Graves' hyperthyroidism patients. Once sampling was done, hyperthyroidism patients were given methimazole at a starting dose of 30 mg daily, whereas ophthalmopathy patients were given high-dose intravenous methylprednisolone. According to the paper, TCR Vbeta CDR3 sequencing was carried out on approximately 140 peripheral blood samples, which came from about 45 ophthalmopathy, around 75 hyperthyroidism and approximately 17 progressor patients.

The investigation overall reported the following: A model built on a 13 V-J signature distinguished ophthalmopathy from stable hyperthyroidism, reaching 87.88% sensitivity and 81% to 83% specificity in cross-validation and 80%/75% in testing. In validation, the model predicted progression to ophthalmopathy with about 71% sensitivity and approximately 72% specificity, a median of about six months before onset. Most expanded thyroid clonotypes (frequency above 0.001) were also detected in blood, a finding suggesting that blood repertoires may reflect thyroid immune responses. No statistical method was used to set the sample size in advance, and investigators knew the group allocation.

Stable Graves' hyperthyroidism was defined as the absence of progression to ophthalmopathy over 18 months of follow-up. Hyperthyroidism patients were newly diagnosed, with disease duration under 2 months, and aged 18 to 65 years. Exclusion was applied to patients with uncontrolled infections, other autoimmune diseases, pregnancy or lactation. Clinical symptoms, serum thyroxine and TRAb, thyroid ultrasound, and orbital computed tomography formed the basis for the diagnoses. PBMCs were isolated from 7.5 to 10 ml of fresh peripheral blood by Ficoll-Paque density gradient centrifugation. Total RNA was extracted with Trizol reagent, and quality was checked on an Agilent 2100 Bioanalyzer. A remark on this clonotype: The antigen it recognizes is unknown. It has no much larger one-base neighbor in the sample; base qualities were not kept.

Amplification of TCR beta CDR3 regions was carried out from RNA transcripts. A first-round RT-PCR of the TCR CDR3 used the HTBI primer set with the Qiagen OneStep RT-PCR kit. The libraries were constructed in a second round of multiplex PCR and then size-selected and purified. Paired-end sequencing of the libraries was performed with 100 bp reads on an Illumina HiSeq2000. As for the original processing: SOAPnuke was used to process the raw data, with reads discarded if the reads contained adapters or uncalled bases, had a mean Phred below 15, or lacked an exact constant-primer or identifier match. COPE v1.2.5 was used to merge high-quality paired reads, and clonotypes were defined as unique nucleotide sequences. MiTCR v1.1 was used to align clonotypes to the IMGT TRBV, TRBD and TRBJ reference segments. Only V-J combinations with frequency above 0.0001, covering roughly 99% of repertoires, were analysed. A TCS score was defined as the ratio of F50 (clonal expansion) to E x V (chaos), with BLOSUM62-based TCRdist applied between CDR3 peptides within each V-J. Welch's t-statistics and random forest reduced roughly 540 V-J features to 10 to 15, which were used in a naive Bayes classifier (R e1071). TCRdb reprocessing: public reads trimmed at Q25 with fastp, clones called with MiXCR, in-frame beta chains kept. Each entry is one CDR3 protein sequence, shown with its most common DNA and genes. The V and J calls and clone size are TCRdb's, not the authors'. The sample contains hundreds of thousands of distinct CDR3 sequences, roughly an eighth of them found a single time. The ten largest clones represent 9.2% of the sample.

The sequence derives from a woman between 18 and 29 years old with Graves' hyperthyroidism. The specimen was blood.

The CDR3 reads as follows: CASSSGMGAKAFF. The DNA sequence is as follows: TGTGCCAGCAGCTCGGGAATGGGGGCCAAAGCTTTCTTT. The rearrangement joined TRBV11-3 to TRBJ1-1; TRBD1 might be the D gene, on 6 matching bases. Reading the germline V gene gives CDR1 SGHNT and CDR2 YENEEA. V is shortened by 4 bases, J by 9 bases, and the region joining them spans 15 bases. The CDR3, cysteine through phenylalanine, is 13 amino acids long. Just the 39-base CDR3 DNA is kept, in frame starting at base 1.